This T cell receptor beta chain was profiled in a study of T-cell reconstitution after alpha-beta-depleted transplantation in children. Preparation of the TCRbeta library involved a method that used unique molecular identifiers. From the PCR reads, TCRdb called clonotypes with MiXCR, one entry per CDR3 protein. The table has 500,000 to 750,000 distinct CDR3 sequences, about a quarter seen once. Germline V gene lookup returns CDR1 MDHEN and CDR2 SYDVKM. The CDR3 runs 14 residues. The V gene lost 3 bases and the J gene lost 2 bases, with 11 bases spanning the gap. The sequencing used PBMCs, collected before TCRalphabeta/CD19-depleted stem cell transplant. This clonotype was sampled from a boy younger than two with Wiskott-Aldrich syndrome, due to receive a stem cell transplant. The genes are TRBV28 and TRBJ2-7; a possible D gene is TRBD2 (6 bases). The CDR3 DNA follows: TGTGCCAGCAGTTTGGCGGGATCAGCCTACGAGCAGTACTTC. Its translation: CASSLAGSAYEQYF. The whole variable domain, remainder taken from reference TRBV28 and TRBJ2-7, is DVKVTQSSRYLVKRTGEKVFLECVQDMDHENMFWYRQDPGLGLRLIYFSYDVKMKEKGDIPEGYSVSREKKERFSLILESASTNQTSMYLCASSLAGSAYEQYFGPGTRLTVT.